This T cell receptor (beta chain) was captured by sequencing in a study of blood T cell repertoires in COVID-19. TCRdb's copy holds only in-frame clones and misses some; the assay was immunoSEQ multiplex PCR. The top ten hold 3% of the sample, which has about 250,000 clones, around nine tenths seen once. CDR1 is LGHNT and CDR2 is FRNRAP in the germline V gene. The trim removed 1 base at V and 6 bases at J, leaving 7 bases unmatched. CDR3 size: 16 residues. The chain joins TRBV12-5 to TRBJ2-3, with 10 bases matching TRBD2. The source is a man younger than 35 with active or convalescent COVID-19. Sequencing was done on a sample of peripheral blood. The CDR3: CASGLAPAGGDDTQYF. The CDR3 DNA reads as TGTGCTAGTGGTTTGGCACCAGCGGGGGGGGACGATACGCAGTATTTT.